Shown below are 19 T cell receptor beta chains from a single sample sequenced in a study of T cell clusters in autoimmune cytopenias. TRB rearrangements were amplified by touch-down multiplex PCR with mixed TRB-A/B primers. TCRdb re-called the multiplex PCR reads and catalogs CDR3 proteins one per entry, DNA excluded. The table for this sample gives several thousand distinct CDR3 sequences. Some 38,000 genome equivalents of blood DNA were amplified for TRB. These same records also appear under a second study, on T cell repertoires in aging, cancer and after chemotherapy.

The material sequenced was peripheral blood. These receptors were collected from a human donor in good health.

Considering frequency, this clonotype is medium-sized. The genes are TRBV19 and TRBJ2-7; TCRdb selects TRBD2, and the lack of DNA leaves this call unchecked. This CDR3 comprises 15 residues. Germline V gene data show CDR1 as LNHDA and CDR2 as SQIVND (reference sequence). CDR3 amino acids: CASSMPFRGSNEQYF.

The V gene is TRBV7-2, the J gene TRBJ2-2; there is no DNA to check the TCRdb D call of TRBD2. Germline V gene sequence: CDR1 SGHTA, CDR2 FQGNSA. The CDR3 extends over 16 amino acids. This chain's CDR3 is CASSPQYGRNTGELFF.

This clonotype is large (0.1 to 1%) by frequency. This chain links TRBV6-1 with TRBJ2-3; lacking DNA, the TRBD1 call made by TCRdb goes unchecked. The CDR3 loop spans 16 amino acids. Germline V gives CDR1 MNHNS, CDR2 SASEGT. CDR3 sequence: CASSEAAGGGTDTQYF.

By frequency, this clonotype registers medium-sized. CDR3 region: CSVVTRETYEQYF. V is TRBV29-1 and J is TRBJ2-7; TCRdb's assignment of TRBD1 cannot be checked, as there is no DNA. Germline CDR1 SQVTM, CDR2 ANQGSEA. This CDR3 contains 13 residues.

The chain is built from TRBV15 and TRBJ1-4. The CDR3 extends over 20 amino acids. Germline V gives CDR1 LNHNV, CDR2 YYDKDF (reference sequence). CDR3 in amino acids: CATSRDFVGWLVSTNEKLFF.

This clonotype is labeled medium-sized based on frequency. The chain carries TRBV6-5 and TRBJ1-6. Germline-derived CDR1 and CDR2 are MNHEY and SVGAGI. The CDR3 consists of 17 residues. CDR3 amino acids: CASSYSGVYSYNSPLHF.

In terms of frequency, this clonotype is medium-sized. The V and J genes are TRBV6-5 and TRBJ1-6; checking the TCRdb D call of TRBD1 is not possible without DNA. The CDR3 has 17 residues. Germline-derived CDR1 and CDR2 are MNHEY and SVGAGI. The CDR3: CASSGPGGSSYNSPLHF.

This clonotype is called medium-sized (0.01 to 0.1%) based on its frequency. The rearrangement links TRBV30 to TRBJ2-2; TCRdb outputs TRBD2, but without DNA this stays unchecked. The CDR3 length is 15 residues. CDR1 is GTSNPN, CDR2 SVGIG, per germline (reference sequence). CDR3 protein: CAWSVLAPNTGELFF.

The chain has TRBV6-5 and TRBJ2-1; TCRdb designates TRBD1, a call that cannot be tested without DNA. In germline, CDR1 is MNHEY, CDR2 SVGAGI. The CDR3 covers 16 residues. CDR3 amino acids: CASSYSPPSSYNEQFF.

The chain carries TRBV20-1 and TRBJ2-1; TCRdb selects TRBD2, and the lack of DNA leaves this call unchecked. The CDR3 loop spans 14 amino acids. The germline V gene has CDR1 DFQATT and CDR2 SNEGSKA (reference sequence). The CDR3 here is CSALTRLAGYEQFF.

The J gene is TRBJ2-2, the V gene TRBV30. This CDR3 spans 15 amino acids. Germline V gene data show CDR1 as GTSNPN and CDR2 as SVGIG (reference sequence). CDR3 sequence reads: CAWSVLKGKHGELFF.

This clonotype ranks as medium-sized in terms of frequency. The chain carries TRBV6-5 and TRBJ2-2; the TRBD1 assignment by TCRdb is unverifiable without DNA. Germline V CDR1 and CDR2: MNHEY, SVGAGI. The CDR3 consists of 19 residues. CDR3 loop: CASSYSSFPKTGGTGELFF.

The V and J genes are TRBV13 and TRBJ2-3; TCRdb names TRBD2, which stays unverified in the absence of DNA. The CDR3 spans 16 residues. The germline V gene has CDR1 PRHDT and CDR2 FYEKMQ (reference sequence). CDR3 sequence: CASRYSGRRSTDTQYF. Drawing the rest from reference TRBV13 and TRBJ2-3, the complete variable domain is AAGVIQSPRHLIKEKRETATLKCYPIPRHDTVYWYQQGPGQDPQFLISFYEKMQSDKGSIPDRFSAQQFSDYHSELNMSSLELGDSALYFCASRYSGRRSTDTQYFGPGTRLTVL.

This clonotype is called medium-sized based on its frequency. The chain employs TRBV19 and TRBJ1-2. This CDR3 is 14 amino acids long. The V gene's germline CDR1 is LNHDA and CDR2 SQIVND (reference sequence). The CDR3 is CASSIDPADNGYTF.

By frequency, this clonotype is medium-sized (0.01 to 0.1%). The gene calls are TRBV5-1 and TRBJ2-2. Germline CDR1 and CDR2: SGHRS and YFSETQ. The CDR3 runs 13 residues. The CDR3 here is CASSLLETGELFF.

Frequency places this clonotype as medium-sized. The chain links TRBV5-4 to TRBJ2-1; TCRdb gives TRBD1 as the D gene, but with no DNA this cannot be confirmed. The CDR3 runs 15 residues. CDR1 and CDR2 from the germline V gene are SGHNT and YYREEE (reference sequence). The CDR3 is CASSAGTVSYNEQFF.

By frequency, this clonotype registers medium-sized. This chain's CDR3 is CASRAGYYNEQFF. This sequence joins TRBV6-5 and TRBJ2-1; checking the TCRdb D call of TRBD1 is not possible without DNA. Germline CDR1 reads MNHEY; CDR2 reads SVGAGI. This CDR3 is built from 13 residues.

Judged by frequency, this clonotype is medium-sized. The chain couples TRBV19 to TRBJ1-4; TCRdb's assignment of TRBD1 cannot be checked, as there is no DNA. Germline V lookup: CDR1 LNHDA, CDR2 SQIVND (reference sequence). The CDR3 consists of 16 residues. This CDR3 reads CASSLGTVATNEKLFF.

In terms of frequency, this clonotype is large. The chain recombines TRBV29-1 with TRBJ2-5. The CDR3 loop spans 11 amino acids. The germline V gene encodes CDR1 SQVTM and CDR2 ANQGSEA. The CDR3 is CSAGRQETQYF.